This T cell receptor beta chain was documented in a study of tumor and adjacent non-tumor tissue in lung cancer. This sample's RNA came from whole unsorted tissue. A modified ARM-PCR protocol with three rounds of nested PCR amplified TCRbeta. TCRdb called the multiplex PCR reads again in MiXCR, with one record for every CDR3 protein. The sample records roughly 76,000 distinct CDR3 sequences, 55% to 70% being singletons. This clonotype was recorded a few times. Given a much more abundant clone one base away, this may be a read error. The CDR3 is made up of 13 amino acids. V lost 4 bases, J lost 6 bases, and 11 bases lay in between. In germline, CDR1 is MDHEN, CDR2 SYDVKM.

The receptor was isolated from an older woman with non-small cell lung cancer. The sample consisted of lung tumor tissue. The V and J genes are TRBV28 and TRBJ2-3; D might be TRBD2 (5 bases). CDR3: CASSSPSSDTQYF. The CDR3 DNA reads TGTGCCAGCAGTTCCCCTAGCAGTGATACGCAGTATTTT.